This is a list of T cell receptor beta chains from one sample in a study of human thymus T cells. The method was immunoSEQ multiplex PCR; TCRdb's version includes in-frame clones alone and lacks a portion of them. The data show some 80,000 clones, just over 95% seen once. Sequencing was carried out using thymus tissue. The receptors shown here come from a boy under two years old with a congenital heart defect but otherwise immunologically healthy. Both conserved end residues are part of each CDR3. D genes are given only for firm matches. A clone size is listed for some rows: how often the clone was seen (once, few, many), or a class if it is expanded.

abundance	v_gene	j_gene	d_gene	CDR3nt	CDR3aa
-	TRBV4-2	TRBJ2-7	-	TGTGCCAGCAGCCCAACTTTGGGTTCCTACGAGCAGTACTTC	CASSPTLGSYEQYF
-	TRBV6-5	TRBJ2-1	-	TGTGCCAGCAGTTCCATAGCGGCCAGCTCCTACAATGAGCAGTTCTTC	CASSSIAASSYNEQFF
-	TRBV11-2	TRBJ1-1	-	TGTGCCAGCAGCCCCGGGGGCCGGGGTTGGAACACTGAAGCTTTCTTT	CASSPGGRGWNTEAFF
-	TRBV27	TRBJ2-2	-	TGTGCCAGCAGTCCACGTAAACCCAAAGAGGGGAGGGGGACCACCGGGGAGCTGTTTTTT	CASSPRKPKEGRGTTGELFF
-	TRBV5-6	TRBJ1-5	-	TGTGCCAGCAGCTTGGAAGGGTCGCGGCCCCAGCATTTT	CASSLEGSRPQHF
few	TRBV27	TRBJ2-2	TRBD2	TGTGCCAGCAGTTTCTTGGGCGGGGGGAGATCCGGGGAGCTGTTTTTT	CASSFLGGGRSGELFF
-	TRBV7-9	TRBJ2-7	TRBD1	TGTGCCAGCAGCGCACCGGGACAGGGGTCCCACGAGCAGTACTTC	CASSAPGQGSHEQYF
-	TRBV6-4	TRBJ2-5	TRBD2	TGTGCCAGCAGTGACCCAAAGCTAGCGGGAGGGCAAGAGACCCAGTACTTC	CASSDPKLAGGQETQYF
-	TRBV7-8	TRBJ1-2	TRBD1	TGTGCCAGCAGCTTAGTGCATCGGGACAGGCAACGCTATGGCTACACCTTC	CASSLVHRDRQRYGYTF
-	TRBV9	TRBJ1-2	-	TGTGCCAGCAGCGTAGGTTACGGGTATGACTATAAGAGCTACACCTTC	CASSVGYGYDYKSYTF
-	TRBV6-1	TRBJ2-7	TRBD1	TGTGCCAGCAGTGAAAAGACAGGGGGCCTGGACGAGCAGTACTTC	CASSEKTGGLDEQYF
-	TRBV6-4	TRBJ2-3	-	TGTGCCAGCAGTGACACCCGATACACAGATACGCAGTATTTT	CASSDTRYTDTQYF
-	TRBV28	TRBJ2-7	-	TGTGCCAGCAGTTTATTCTTTGGATACCCCCTTAACGAGCAGTACTTC	CASSLFFGYPLNEQYF
-	TRBV27	TRBJ2-1	TRBD2	TGTGCCAGCAGTTTTACCCATAGCGGGAGGGCATTTGAGCAGTTCTTC	CASSFTHSGRAFEQFF
-	TRBV5-1	TRBJ2-7	-	TGCGCCAGCAGCTTGGTGGCGAGCTCCTACGAGCAGTACTTC	CASSLVASSYEQYF
-	TRBV4-2	TRBJ2-3	-	TGTGCCAGCAGCCAAGATAGTTTGTTGGGGGGCCATAGCACAGATACGCAGTATTTT	CASSQDSLLGGHSTDTQYF